These 28 T cell receptor beta chains came from one sample sequenced in a study of blood T cell repertoires in COVID-19. Profiling relied on immunoSEQ multiplex PCR, and the TCRdb table lists in-frame clones only, not all of them. The table lists around 76,000 clones, more than 75% of them singletons. Material for sequencing was peripheral blood. The source of these receptors is a human donor in a cohort sampled during active COVID-19.

This clone was observed once. The J gene is TRBJ2-5, the V gene TRBV30; 9 positions match TRBD1. The CDR3 spans 14 residues. The junction had 9 bases not matched to a gene; V was cut back by 5 bases and J by 5 bases. Germline V gives CDR1 GTSNPN, CDR2 SVGIG (reference sequence). Here the CDR3 reads CAWRRQGGMETQYF. The CDR3 nucleotides read TGTGCCTGGCGAAGACAGGGGGGAATGGAGACCCAGTACTTC.

The chain links TRBV12-5 to TRBJ2-2; D perhaps matches TRBD2 (5 bases). Germline-derived CDR1 and CDR2 are LGHNT and FRNRAP. This CDR3 has 17 amino acids. V lost 3 bases and J 2 bases, leaving 16 bases between the germline ends. Here the CDR3 reads CASGFREGSFNTGELFF. The CDR3 region has the DNA TGTGCTAGTGGTTTTCGTGAAGGGAGCTTCAACACCGGGGAGCTGTTTTTT.

This clone occurred once. The chain's CDR3 is CASSRGEGEKLFF. As DNA, the CDR3 is TGTGCCAGCAGCAGGGGTGAAGGAGAAAAACTGTTTTTT. The V call is TRBV7-8, the J call TRBJ1-4; D possibly corresponds to TRBD1 (5 bases). This CDR3 has 13 residues. The ends were cut back, 5 bases at V and 8 bases at J, with 12 bases in the middle. CDR1 is SGHVS and CDR2 is FQNEAQ in the germline V gene. Supplemented by reference TRBV7-8 and TRBJ1-4, the full variable domain reads GAGVSQSPRYKVAKRGQDVALRCDPISGHVSLFWYQQALGQGPEFLTYFQNEAQLDKSGLPSDRFFAERPEGSVSTLKIQRTQQEDSAVYLCASSRGEGEKLFFGSGTQLSVL.

The V gene is TRBV5-1, the J gene TRBJ2-7, with TRBD1 as a possible D gene (6 bases). Trimming removed 0 bases from V and 6 bases from J, with 13 bases in between. This CDR3 contains 14 residues. Germline CDR1 and CDR2: SGHRS and YFSETQ. This chain's CDR3 is CASSLGAGEREQYF. CDR3 sequence (DNA): TGCGCCAGCAGCTTGGGGGCAGGGGAACGCGAGCAGTACTTC.

The J gene is TRBJ1-1, the V gene TRBV13, with D tentatively TRBD1 (5 bases). The CDR3 contains 14 residues. V dropped 5 bases and J dropped 8 bases, with 18 bases sitting between them. CDR1 and CDR2 from the germline V gene are PRHDT and FYEKMQ (reference sequence). CDR3 protein: CASSPILREGEAFF. In nucleotides, the CDR3 is TGTGCCAGCAGCCCTATACTCAGGGAAGGAGAAGCTTTCTTT.

This clone was counted between two and nine times. The rearrangement joins TRBV15 to TRBJ2-3, with D possibly TRBD1 on 6 matching bases. V gave up 3 bases and J gave up 3 bases, with 22 bases separating them. Per the germline V gene, CDR1 is LNHNV and CDR2 is YYDKDF (reference sequence). This CDR3 comprises 18 residues. CDR3 nucleotide sequence: TGTGCCACCAGCAGCCCTAAGGAAACAGGGAAGGGGACAGATACGCAGTATTTT. Protein: CATSSPKETGKGTDTQYF. The whole variable domain, filled in from reference TRBV15 and TRBJ2-3, reads DAMVIQNPRYQVTQFGKPVTLSCSQTLNHNVMYWYQQKSSQAPKLLFHYYDKDFNNEADTPDNFQSRRPNTSFCFLDIRSPGLGDTAMYLCATSSPKETGKGTDTQYFGPGTRLTVL.

Written as DNA, the CDR3 is TGCGCCAGCAGCCGACCCTCGGGACAGAGGAATGAAAAACTGTTTTTT. This sequence encodes CASSRPSGQRNEKLFF. The rearrangement links TRBV4-1 to TRBJ1-4; 7 nucleotides match TRBD1. In germline, CDR1 is MGHRA, CDR2 YSYEKL. Losses at the gene ends were 4 bases for V and 5 bases for J; bases not matched to a gene: 10. The CDR3 is made up of 16 amino acids.

Only one count was recorded for this clone. This sequence joins TRBV11-2 and TRBJ2-1; D possibly corresponds to TRBD1 (6 bases). This CDR3 has 15 residues. V was pared by 5 bases and J by 4 bases, with 15 bases between. Per germline, CDR1 SGHAT and CDR2 FQNNGV. CDR3 in DNA: TGTGCCAGCAGCCCCCCGGACAGCACGTACAATGAGCAGTTCTTC. This sequence encodes CASSPPDSTYNEQFF. The full variable domain, completed using reference TRBV11-2 and TRBJ2-1, is EAGVAQSPRYKIIEKRQSVAFWCNPISGHATLYWYQQILGQGPKLLIQFQNNGVVDDSQLPKDRFSAERLKGVDSTLKIQPAKLEDSAVYLCASSPPDSTYNEQFFGPGTRLTVL.

This sequence joins TRBV18 and TRBJ2-1; 9 nucleotides line up with TRBD2. The V and J ends lost 2 bases and 4 bases, in that order; junction bases with no gene match: 9. CDR3 length: 17 amino acids. Looked up from germline, CDR1 is KGHSH and CDR2 is LQKENI. The CDR3 nucleotides are TGTGCCAGCTCACCAAATGAGGCGGGGGGGTTATACAATGAGCAGTTCTTC. Its protein is CASSPNEAGGLYNEQFF.

The chain combines TRBV20-1 with TRBJ1-1; the D is unclear. Per the germline V gene, CDR1 is DFQATT and CDR2 is SNEGSKA (reference sequence). V gave up 3 bases and J gave up 4 bases, with 9 bases separating them. The CDR3 contains 12 residues. CDR3: CSASKFGTEAFF. The CDR3 DNA follows: TGCAGTGCTAGTAAGTTCGGCACTGAAGCTTTCTTT.

The V call is TRBV7-7, the J call TRBJ1-2, with D tentatively TRBD1 (6 bases). V shed 5 bases and J shed 7 bases, with 17 bases lying between them. CDR3 length: 14 residues. Germline assignment: CDR1 SSHAT and CDR2 FNYEAQ (reference sequence). The CDR3 loop reads CASSPLGPGAGYTF. DNA of the CDR3: TGTGCCAGCAGCCCTTTGGGGCCAGGGGCTGGCTACACCTTC.

This rearrangement joins TRBV15 to TRBJ2-1, with D possibly TRBD1 on 6 matching bases. There are 14 residues in the CDR3. From germline, CDR1 is LNHNV and CDR2 YYDKDF (reference sequence). V was shortened by 2 bases and J by 9 bases, with 14 bases between the two germline ends. In nucleotides, the CDR3 is TGTGCCACCAGCAGACCCTCAGGGGAAGGTGAGCAGTTCTTC. As protein: CATSRPSGEGEQFF.

The chain combines TRBV7-9 with TRBJ1-2; D is unclear. In germline, CDR1 is SEHNR, CDR2 FQNEAQ (reference sequence). The CDR3 loop spans 15 amino acids. V lost 1 base and J 3 bases, leaving 12 bases between the germline ends. CDR3 in amino acids: CASSLDMGADYGYTF. The CDR3 coding sequence is TGTGCCAGCAGCTTAGATATGGGAGCTGACTATGGCTACACCTTC.

The V gene is TRBV5-1, the J gene TRBJ2-5; TRBD1 agrees at 7 bases. Trimming cost V 3 bases and J 2 bases; bases outside gene matches: 7. Germline V gene data show CDR1 as SGHRS and CDR2 as YFSETQ. CDR3 length: 15 residues. The CDR3 DNA sequence: TGCGCCAGCAGCTACAGGGGTCAATTTCAAGAGACCCAGTACTTC. Protein product: CASSYRGQFQETQYF.

V gene TRBV7-3 combines with J gene TRBJ2-5; 10 positions match TRBD1. Per germline, CDR1 SGHTA and CDR2 FQGTGA. There are 17 residues in the CDR3. The V and J ends lost 0 bases and 4 bases, in that order; junction bases with no gene match: 8. This CDR3 is CASSLTGRQGASETQYF. In DNA, the CDR3 is TGTGCCAGCAGCTTAACGGGGAGACAGGGGGCTTCAGAGACCCAGTACTTC.

The rearrangement uses TRBV19 and TRBJ1-6; 7 bases are shared with TRBD1. The CDR3 loop spans 16 amino acids. J gave up 10 bases and V 4 bases, and 13 bases lay outside the gene matches. CDR1 is LNHDA, CDR2 SQIVND, per germline (reference sequence). The CDR3 DNA reads TGTGCCAGTAGTAACACAGGGGTTGGCCCCTGGTCACCCCTCCACTTT. It yields the protein CASSNTGVGPWSPLHF. Together with reference TRBV19 and TRBJ1-6, the CDR3 gives the full variable domain: DGGITQSPKYLFRKEGQNVTLSCEQNLNHDAMYWYRQDPGQGLRLIYYSQIVNDFQKGDIAEGYSVSREKKESFPLTVTSAQKNPTAFYLCASSNTGVGPWSPLHFGNGTRLTVT.

The rearrangement links TRBV6-2 or TRBV6-3 to TRBJ1-3; tentatively, D is TRBD1 (5 bases). V gave up 4 bases and J gave up 0 bases, with 13 bases separating them. Germline assignment: CDR1 MNHEY and CDR2 SVGEGT. The CDR3 is 16 residues long. Here the CDR3 reads CASSSHWGYSGNTIYF. As DNA, the CDR3 is TGTGCCAGCAGTTCCCATTGGGGCTACTCTGGAAACACCATATATTTT.

The J gene is TRBJ1-5, the V gene TRBV19; a possible D gene is TRBD1 (5 bases). The CDR3 loop spans 16 amino acids. Between the trimmed V and J ends, which lost 3 bases and 1 base, there was a span of 13 bases. Germline assignment: CDR1 LNHDA and CDR2 SQIVND (reference sequence). CDR3 region: CASSITGGRSNQPQHF. The DNA of the CDR3 is TGTGCCAGTAGTATCACGGGGGGGAGGAGCAATCAGCCCCAGCATTTT.

The chain carries TRBV12-5 and TRBJ1-3, with D tentatively TRBD1 (6 bases). Per germline, CDR1 LGHNT and CDR2 FRNRAP. The CDR3 loop spans 16 amino acids. V lost 0 bases, J lost 3 bases, and 12 bases lay in between. CDR3 DNA sequence: TGTGCTAGTGGTTTGGTTGACCGGACAGTTGGAAACACCATATATTTT. Residues: CASGLVDRTVGNTIYF. The whole variable domain, filled in from reference TRBV12-5 and TRBJ1-3, reads DARVTQTPRHKVTEMGQEVTMRCQPILGHNTVFWYRQTMMQGLELLAYFRNRAPLDDSGMPKDRFSAEMPDATLATLKIQPSEPRDSAVYFCASGLVDRTVGNTIYFGEGSWLTVV.

This sequence joins TRBV6-5 and TRBJ2-7; tentative D call: TRBD1 (6 bases). This CDR3 has 14 residues. Trimming stripped 5 bases from V and 6 bases from J, with 17 bases between. Germline CDR1 and CDR2: MNHEY and SVGAGI. For the CDR3, the DNA is TGTGCCAGCAGTCCGGACCTAAGCAGGGGCGAGCAGTACTTC. Translated: CASSPDLSRGEQYF.

The chain couples TRBV5-4 to TRBJ1-1; perhaps TRBD1 as D (5 bases). CDR1 SGHNT and CDR2 YYREEE come from the germline V gene (reference sequence). The CDR3 has 16 residues. Trimming pared 4 bases from V and 0 bases from J, leaving 16 bases between. In DNA form, the CDR3 reads TGTGCCAGCAGCCCTGGAGGCCGGGGGATGAACACTGAAGCTTTCTTT. Translation: CASSPGGRGMNTEAFF.

The chain links TRBV7-2 to TRBJ1-3, with D hard to call. Germline V gene sequence: CDR1 SGHTA, CDR2 FQGNSA. V dropped 6 bases and J dropped 2 bases, with 14 bases sitting between them. There are 15 residues in the CDR3. The chain's CDR3 is CASSPRYTTGNTIYF. The DNA for the CDR3 is TGTGCCAGCAGTCCCCGGTACACTACTGGAAACACCATATATTTT.

The chain links TRBV5-5 to TRBJ2-6; 7 nucleotides line up with TRBD1. The germline V gene encodes CDR1 SGHKS and CDR2 YYEKEE (reference sequence). The V gene end was trimmed by 1 base and the J gene end by 4 bases; junction bases not matched to a gene: 5. The CDR3 length is 16 residues. The CDR3 here is CASSLRGGAGANVLTF. CDR3 in DNA: TGTGCCAGCAGCTTGAGAGGGGGCGCCGGGGCCAACGTCCTGACTTTC.

The chain carries TRBV6-5 and TRBJ1-2; D is possibly TRBD1 (6 bases). The CDR3 is made up of 14 amino acids. The V end was cut by 5 bases, the J end by 4 bases, with 14 bases between. Germline V CDR1 and CDR2: MNHEY, SVGAGI. The CDR3: CASSTQGNGYGYTF. The DNA for the CDR3 is TGTGCCAGCAGTACACAGGGAAATGGCTATGGCTACACCTTC.

In nucleotides, the CDR3 is TGTGCCAGCAGCCGGGACCCCGGGACAGCCTACGAGCAGTACTTC. This sequence encodes CASSRDPGTAYEQYF. V usage is TRBV14 and J usage is TRBJ2-7; TRBD1 agrees at 7 bases. This CDR3 comprises 15 residues. After removal of 4 bases from V and 2 bases from J, the junction contained 8 bases not matched to a gene. CDR1 is SGHDN, CDR2 FVKESK, per germline.

CDR3 nucleotides: TGTGCCAGAAGCTTGGAAGGGGAACGGCGTGGCTACACCTTC. Translation: CARSLEGERRGYTF. The chain links TRBV5-3 to TRBJ1-2, with D possibly being TRBD1 (5 bases). TRBV5-3 is filed as an ORF, its function uncertain. Between the trimmed V and J ends, which lost 0 bases and 7 bases, there was a span of 13 bases. This CDR3 spans 14 amino acids.

The chain's CDR3 is CASSQQWTGGVYEQYF. Here the CDR3 DNA reads TGTGCCAGCTCACAACAGTGGACAGGGGGCGTTTACGAGCAGTACTTC. The rearrangement joins TRBV18 to TRBJ2-7, with 11 bases fitting TRBD1. V lost 4 bases and J lost 4; bases outside the gene matches: 9. Germline V gives CDR1 KGHSH, CDR2 LQKENI. The CDR3 runs to 16 residues.

The chain carries TRBV5-1 and TRBJ2-1, with 11 bases matching TRBD1. Germline CDR1 is SGHRS and CDR2 is YFSETQ. The J segment lost 3 bases and the V segment lost 4 bases, leaving 3 bases of the junction unmatched. The CDR3 covers 15 residues. CDR3 coding DNA: TGCGCCAGCAGCCCGGGACAGGGGGGCTACAATGAGCAGTTCTTC. Residues: CASSPGQGGYNEQFF.